The entry that follows covers one TCR beta chain sequence. The data derive from a study of blood T cell repertoires in COVID-19. Study as a whole: The cDNA or gDNA used as material had been derived from T cells, B-cell-depleted T cells, or PBMCs.

Only in-frame clones appear in the TCRdb table, and some are missing; sequencing was by immunoSEQ multiplex PCR. The data show under 60,000 clones, with 70% to 90% seen just once and less than 6% held by the top ten. This CDR3 has 14 residues. The ends were cut back, 6 bases at V and 8 bases at J, with 16 bases in the middle. Germline V gene data show CDR1 as SNHLY and CDR2 as FYNNEI. This chain joins TRBV2 and TRBJ1-4; a weak D match, TRBD1 (6 bases). The clonotype comes from a human donor in a cohort sampled during active COVID-19. The sample comprised peripheral blood. This CDR3 is CASRVQGSREKLFF. In DNA, the CDR3 is TGTGCCAGCAGGGTACAGGGTTCTCGAGAAAAACTGTTTTTT. The whole variable domain, filled in from reference TRBV2 and TRBJ1-4, reads EPEVTQTPSHQVTQMGQEVILRCVPISNHLYFYWYRQILGQKVEFLVSFYNNEISEKSEIFDDQFSVERPDGSNFTLKIRSTKLEDSAMYFCASRVQGSREKLFFGSGTQLSVL.